One sample yielded the 25 T cell receptor beta chains listed below, sequenced in a study of regulatory T cells in long-lasting Graves disease. Researchers made TCR beta libraries by using iRepertoire HTBI primers and running Arm-PCR on CDR3 regions. TCRdb passed the multiplex PCR reads through MiXCR, listing each CDR3 protein once. This sample has a few hundred thousand distinct CDR3 sequences, with roughly 15% found just once. Stated time point: newly diagnosed GD, antithyroid drugs for less than 3 months. From RNA extracted from PBMCs, the TCR library was made. These same data were also listed under a study on T cells in Graves' hyperthyroidism and ophthalmopathy.

The source was peripheral blood mononuclear cells (PBMCs), collected at new diagnosis, from a patient treated with antithyroid drugs. Receptors originate from a woman under 30 with Graves disease.

This rearrangement joins TRBV12-3 or TRBV12-4 to TRBJ1-5, with 7 bases identical to TRBD1. The V segment lost 7 bases and the J segment 4 bases; nucleotides outside the gene matches: 7. The CDR3 has 14 residues. CDR3: CASTLGQINQPQHF. The CDR3 DNA reads TGTGCCAGCACCCTGGGACAGATAAATCAGCCCCAGCATTTT.

This clonotype was detected many times. This chain uses TRBV13 with TRBJ2-7, with TRBD1 matching over 10 bases. Germline trimming cut 4 bases from V and 4 bases from J; bases unmatched to any gene: 7. CDR3 length: 15 amino acids. Germline V gene sequence: CDR1 PRHDT, CDR2 FYEKMQ (reference sequence). This CDR3 is CASSSMTGGGYEQYF. The CDR3, as DNA: TGTGCCAGCAGCTCAATGACAGGGGGCGGTTACGAGCAGTACTTC.

The chain employs TRBV14 and TRBJ2-5; 10 bases are shared with TRBD2. The length of the CDR3 is 15 residues. V lost 7 bases to trimming and J lost 4 bases; unmatched junction nucleotides: 9. Per germline, CDR1 SGHDN and CDR2 FVKESK. Here the CDR3 reads CASNRRSSGRETQYF. The CDR3 bases are TGTGCCAGCAACCGCCGTTCTAGCGGGAGAGAGACCCAGTACTTC.

This clonotype has at least ten counts. The CDR3 loop reads CASSEALLQRAGKDTQYF. CDR3 sequence (DNA): TGTGCCAGCAGTGAAGCGCTGTTACAGCGGGCCGGAAAGGATACGCAGTATTTT. The chain recombines TRBV2 with TRBJ2-3, with D possibly being TRBD2 (6 bases). The germline V gene encodes CDR1 SNHLY and CDR2 FYNNEI. The CDR3 contains 18 residues. V lost 0 bases and J 6 bases, leaving 22 bases between the germline ends. The full variable domain, in which reference TRBV2 and TRBJ2-3 provide the parts outside the CDR3, is EPEVTQTPSHQVTQMGQEVILRCVPISNHLYFYWYRQILGQKVEFLVSFYNNEISEKSEIFDDQFSVERPDGSNFTLKIRSTKLEDSAMYFCASSEALLQRAGKDTQYFGPGTRLTVL.

This clonotype was detected ten times or more. V is TRBV4-3 and J is TRBJ2-5, with 9 nucleotides matching TRBD1. Germline-derived CDR1 and CDR2 are LGHNA and YSLEER. V lost 0 bases to trimming and J lost 1 base; unmatched junction nucleotides: 3. The CDR3 length is 16 residues. CDR3 loop: CASSQDTGGGQETQYF. As DNA, the CDR3 is TGCGCCAGCAGCCAAGATACAGGGGGCGGCCAAGAGACCCAGTACTTC.

This clonotype was detected many times. V usage is TRBV6-2 or TRBV6-3 and J usage is TRBJ1-1; 8 nucleotides align to TRBD1. This CDR3 contains 16 residues. Trimming at V came to 5 bases and at J to 4 bases, leaving 12 bases not matched to a gene. Per germline, CDR1 MNHEY and CDR2 SVGEGT. The CDR3 sequence: CASSELGGQGGTEAFF. CDR3 in DNA: TGTGCCAGCAGTGAATTAGGCGGACAGGGAGGCACTGAAGCTTTCTTT.

The chain links TRBV27 to TRBJ2-1; no definite D call. The germline CDR1 and CDR2 sequences are MNHEY and SMNVEV (reference sequence). This CDR3 region has 13 residues. Trimming cost V 6 bases and J 9 bases, with 15 bases left between them. CDR3 amino acids: CASRTRSAFEQFF. Written as DNA, the CDR3 is TGTGCCAGCAGAACTCGGTCGGCGTTTGAGCAGTTCTTC.

As regards this clonotype: No conserved phenylalanine or tryptophan ends this CDR3, so it is likely a read error. This chain uses TRBV20-1 with TRBJ1-6; tentative D call: TRBD1 (5 bases). CDR1 is DFQATT, CDR2 SNEGSKA, per germline (reference sequence). V lost 2 bases and J lost 0, with 8 bases in between. The CDR3 sequence is 15 residues long. Written as DNA, the CDR3 is TGCAGTGCTAGACCTACAGGCTCCTATAATTCACCCCTCCACTCT. Its protein is CSARPTGSYNSPLHS.

This clonotype was counted at least ten times. The J gene is TRBJ2-1, the V gene TRBV20-1; D is unresolved. Germline assignment: CDR1 DFQATT and CDR2 SNEGSKA (reference sequence). V was shortened by 7 bases and J by 10 bases, with 17 bases between the two germline ends. CDR3 length: 12 residues. CDR3 nucleotide sequence: TGCAGTGTCCCGTGGCTAGGGTGGGAGCAGTTCTTC. It codes for CSVPWLGWEQFF.

This clonotype was observed a handful of times. The V gene is TRBV6-2 or TRBV6-3, the J gene TRBJ2-7; 7 nucleotides line up with TRBD2. This CDR3 has 13 residues. Looked up from germline, CDR1 is MNHEY and CDR2 is SVGEGT. Unmatched junction bases numbered 9, after V lost 10 bases and J lost 3 bases. The DNA for the CDR3 is TGTGCCACCAGAGTGGGCGGGAGCTACGAGCAGTACTTC. Protein: CATRVGGSYEQYF.

This clonotype was recorded at least ten times. The chain carries TRBV5-1 and TRBJ2-2, with D uncertain. CDR3 length equals 18 residues. Germline values: CDR1 SGHRS, CDR2 YFSETQ. The ends were cut back, 0 bases at V and 0 bases at J, with 15 bases in the middle. CDR3 nucleotide sequence: TGCGCCAGCAGCTTGGCAGCCGTGGGCAGCGCGAACACCGGGGAGCTGTTTTTT. Protein: CASSLAAVGSANTGELFF.

This clonotype came up a few times. This rearrangement joins TRBV7-8 to TRBJ1-2, with D tentatively TRBD1 (5 bases). CDR1 and CDR2 (germline): SGHVS, FQNEAQ. V lost 4 bases and J lost 7, with 13 bases in between. The CDR3 loop spans 13 amino acids. The CDR3 loop is CASSSAGIAGYTF. Here the CDR3 DNA reads TGTGCCAGCAGCTCCGCAGGGATTGCTGGCTACACCTTC. The variable domain in full, with the rest retrieved from reference TRBV7-8 and TRBJ1-2, is GAGVSQSPRYKVAKRGQDVALRCDPISGHVSLFWYQQALGQGPEFLTYFQNEAQLDKSGLPSDRFFAERPEGSVSTLKIQRTQQEDSAVYLCASSSAGIAGYTFGSGTRLTVV.

This chain uses TRBV20-1 with TRBJ1-2; D gene ambiguous. Trimming took 1 base from V and 0 from J, leaving 9 bases between them. CDR1 DFQATT and CDR2 SNEGSKA come from the germline V gene (reference sequence). The CDR3 is 14 amino acids. The CDR3 spells CSARVLGSNYGYTF. In DNA form, the CDR3 reads TGCAGTGCTAGAGTGTTGGGATCTAACTATGGCTACACCTTC.

In this sample, this clonotype turned up many times. The chain has TRBV12-3 or TRBV12-4 and TRBJ1-2; TRBD1 matches 11 bases. This CDR3 comprises 14 residues. V lost 6 bases, J lost 4 bases, and 4 bases stayed unmatched. The CDR3 nucleotides read TGTGCCAGCAGGGGGACAGGGGGTTCCTATGGCTACACCTTC. Translated, it gives CASRGTGGSYGYTF.

This clonotype has at least ten counts. The rearrangement joins TRBV12-3 or TRBV12-4 to TRBJ2-7, with TRBD1 as a possible D gene (5 bases). V gave up 7 bases and J gave up 2 bases, with 18 bases separating them. The CDR3 has 15 residues. The CDR3 spells CASTTTRGRTYEQYF. The CDR3, as DNA: TGTGCCAGCACCACTACAAGGGGCAGGACCTACGAGCAGTACTTC.

This clonotype has a count of ten or more. The chain has TRBV7-9 and TRBJ2-5; 8 bases match TRBD1. The CDR3 runs 14 residues. In germline, CDR1 is SEHNR, CDR2 FQNEAQ (reference sequence). V lost 5 bases and J lost 2; bases outside the gene matches: 4. The CDR3 here is CASSPWDRQETQYF. The CDR3 coding sequence is TGTGCCAGCAGCCCCTGGGACAGGCAAGAGACCCAGTACTTC.

This clonotype was counted at least ten times. The rearrangement links TRBV28 to TRBJ2-1; no definite D call. The germline V gene encodes CDR1 MDHEN and CDR2 SYDVKM. The CDR3 loop spans 16 amino acids. The germline V and J ends were trimmed by 7 bases and 9 bases, with 25 bases remaining between them. CDR3 in amino acids: CASTGVPGGRFAEQFF. CDR3 bases: TGTGCCAGCACCGGAGTCCCCGGTGGCAGGTTCGCTGAGCAGTTCTTC.

The rearrangement uses TRBV27 and TRBJ2-1; D remains unclear. V was cut by 5 bases and J by 8 bases, with 10 bases left in between. In germline, CDR1 is MNHEY, CDR2 SMNVEV (reference sequence). The CDR3 consists of 12 residues. CDR3 DNA: TGTGCCAGCAGTGCCACTTGGGATGAGCAGTTCTTC. Translating gives CASSATWDEQFF.

A few counts support this clonotype. V gene TRBV10-1 combines with J gene TRBJ2-3, with D possibly matching TRBD2 (6 bases). This CDR3 comprises 13 residues. With 2 bases removed from V and 6 bases from J, the gap between germline ends came to 9 bases. Germline CDR1 WNHNN, CDR2 SYGVQD (reference sequence). CDR3 bases: TGCGCCAGCAGTGAGACGGGAGTCGATACGCAGTATTTT. Its translation: CASSETGVDTQYF.

This clonotype showed up many times. This chain links TRBV5-1 with TRBJ2-3; 12 bases match TRBD2. Losses at the gene ends were 3 bases for V and 4 bases for J; bases not matched to a gene: 3. The CDR3 contains 15 residues. Germline loops: CDR1 SGHRS, CDR2 YFSETQ. The CDR3 region has the DNA TGCGCCAGCAGCTGGACTAGCGGGATCTCAGATACGCAGTATTTT. Encoded protein: CASSWTSGISDTQYF.

This clonotype was counted a few times. One junction end disagrees with the germline gene, perhaps due to a read error. V is TRBV18 and J is TRBJ2-3; a weak D match, TRBD2 (5 bases). The CDR3 has 16 residues. Germline-derived CDR1 and CDR2 are KGHSH and LQKENI. CDR3 DNA: TGTGCCAGCTCACCGTCCGTTTTCGGACTCAACCCTGGCCTGGATTTT. It encodes CASSPSVFGLNPGLDF.

Comments on this clonotype: A single base separates this from a much larger clone, so it may be a read error. This chain uses TRBV3-1 with TRBJ2-4; tentatively, D is TRBD2 (5 bases). CDR3 length equals 12 residues. The germline gives CDR1 LGHDT, CDR2 YNNKEL (reference sequence). Trimming pared 8 bases from V and 13 bases from J, leaving 18 bases between. CDR3 loop: CASSFGNNEQYF. The CDR3 coding sequence is TGTGCCAGCTCTTTCGGGAACAATGAGCAGTACTTC. The whole variable domain, remainder taken from reference TRBV3-1 and TRBJ2-4, is DTAVSQTPKYLVTQMGNDKSIKCEQNLGHDTMYWYKQDSKKFLKIMFSYNNKELIINETVPNRFSPKSPDKAHLNLHINSLELGDSAVYFCASSFGNNEQYFGAGTRLSVL.

This clonotype was observed at least ten times. The rearrangement uses TRBV29-1 and TRBJ2-3; 9 bases align to TRBD2. This CDR3 contains 16 residues. The V gene end was trimmed by 7 bases and the J gene end by 7 bases; junction bases not matched to a gene: 18. Germline V CDR1 and CDR2: SQVTM, ANQGSEA. The CDR3 is CSAPMRREGNPHTQYF. The CDR3, as DNA: TGCAGCGCACCGATGAGGCGGGAGGGCAACCCACATACGCAGTATTTT.

This clonotype showed up many times. The CDR3 here is CASTRDSHGGELFF. CDR3 sequence (DNA): TGTGCCAGCACCCGGGACAGCCATGGTGGGGAGCTGTTTTTT. The chain employs TRBV11-3 and TRBJ2-2, with 7 bases fitting TRBD1. Losses at the gene ends were 7 bases for V and 8 bases for J; bases not matched to a gene: 10. Germline V gene lookup returns CDR1 SGHNT and CDR2 YENEEA. The CDR3 has 14 amino acids. The full variable domain, completed using reference TRBV11-3 and TRBJ2-2, is EAGVVQSPRYKIIEKKQPVAFWCNPISGHNTLYWYLQNLGQGPELLIRYENEEAVDDSQLPKDRFSAERLKGVDSTLKIQPAELGDSAVYLCASTRDSHGGELFFGEGSRLTVL.

The chain recombines TRBV3-1 with TRBJ1-3, with unresolved D. Germline CDR1 and CDR2: LGHDT and YNNKEL (reference sequence). Trimming left V 7 bases short and J 2 bases short, with 12 bases between. The length of the CDR3 is 14 residues. CDR3 in amino acids: CASNLGVAGNTIYF. CDR3 coding DNA: TGTGCCAGCAACCTCGGAGTTGCTGGAAACACCATATATTTT. The whole variable domain, remainder taken from reference TRBV3-1 and TRBJ1-3, is DTAVSQTPKYLVTQMGNDKSIKCEQNLGHDTMYWYKQDSKKFLKIMFSYNNKELIINETVPNRFSPKSPDKAHLNLHINSLELGDSAVYFCASNLGVAGNTIYFGEGSWLTVV.